This entry describes one T cell receptor beta chain. The data stem from a study of blood T cell repertoires in COVID-19. The method was immunoSEQ multiplex PCR; TCRdb's version includes in-frame clones alone and lacks a portion of them. The sample lists 55,000 to 75,000 clones; about 89% were seen once. V gave up 4 bases and J gave up 0 bases, with 11 bases separating them. This CDR3 has 15 residues. Per the germline V gene, CDR1 is MNHEY and CDR2 is SVGAGI. The clonotype originates from a man in his fifties with active COVID-19. The source material was peripheral blood. This sequence joins TRBV6-5 and TRBJ2-3; D is possibly TRBD2 (6 bases). The CDR3 DNA reads TGTGCCAGCAGTTCCACGGGACTTAGCACAGATACGCAGTATTTT. Amino acids: CASSSTGLSTDTQYF.